One and the same sample provided the 4 T cell receptor beta chains below, sequenced in a study of cytomegalovirus exposure and HLA in healthy donors. PCR primers comprised 60 Vbeta and 13 Jbeta primers. Generated by immunoSEQ multiplex PCR, the TCRdb table keeps only in-frame clones and is missing some. The sample includes fewer than 200,000 clones, over 80% of them seen just once. Sequences were obtained from PBMCs. The receptors were gathered from a man over 45 in good health and CMV-seronegative.

Note on this clone: Compared with germline, one end of the junction differs, possibly owing to a read error. This CDR3 is also generated by other DNA sequences in the sample. The rearrangement joins TRBV7-2 to TRBJ2-5, with TRBD1 identical over 8 bases. This CDR3 region has 15 residues. The germline CDR1 and CDR2 sequences are SGHTA and FQGNSA. CDR3 in DNA: TGTGCCAGCAGCTCGTGGACAGGGCAGCAAGAAACCCAGTACTTC. Its protein product is CASSSWTGQQETQYF.

The chain uses TRBV21-1 and TRBJ2-5; the DNA was not used to check the table's D call, TRBD1. TRBV21-1 is a recognized pseudogene. This CDR3 is built from 18 residues. CDR3 residues: CAIPQLLTLFRTQETQYF. The CDR3, as DNA: TGTGCCATCCCTCAACTACTGACACTGTTCAGGACACAAGAGACCCAGTACTTC.

The table lists this clone with a count of one. The chain couples TRBV5-1 to TRBJ2-7, with 8 bases matching TRBD1. The CDR3 loop spans 13 amino acids. The germline V gene encodes CDR1 SGHRS and CDR2 YFSETQ. Trimming removed 3 bases from V and 5 bases from J; junction bases left unmatched: 4. CDR3 residues: CASSSDRGHEQYF. The CDR3 DNA is TGCGCCAGCAGCTCCGACAGGGGCCACGAGCAGTACTTC.

The chain uses TRBV9 and TRBJ2-3; D not resolved. The CDR3 length is 13 residues. Trimming removed 4 bases at V and 10 bases at J, with 16 bases between. Germline CDR1 is SGDLS and CDR2 is YYNGEE. The CDR3 spells CASSTTVGLAQYF. The CDR3 coding sequence is TGTGCCAGCAGCACTACGGTCGGGTTAGCGCAGTATTTT.